The 21 T cell receptor beta chains presented below share a single source sample, sequenced in a study of T cell repertoires in cytomegalovirus infection (dated by TCRdb to the late 2010s). The listed sequencing device is Illumina HiSeq 1500. The public reads were run again by TCRdb, first through fastp at Q25 and then through MiXCR, and only productive beta chains were kept. Entries are consolidated by CDR3 protein sequence, retaining the most common genes and DNA. In all, the sample holds 150,000 to 200,000 distinct CDR3 sequences, and 13% to 15% of those were seen once. The ten most abundant clones make up 25% to 30% of the sample. The sample consisted of PBMCs. The receptors derive from a human donor in good health (CMV status not recorded). Some clones in this sample may be carry-over from other donors' samples.

There are many counts of this clonotype. The chain uses TRBV6-5 and TRBJ2-1, with D possibly being TRBD2 (6 bases). CDR3 size: 17 residues. The germline V and J ends were trimmed by 2 bases and 8 bases, with 22 bases remaining between them. Germline V lookup: CDR1 MNHEY, CDR2 SVGAGI. The CDR3 loop is CASSYGPLGGGAYEQFF. The CDR3, as DNA: TGTGCCAGCAGTTACGGACCCCTCGGGGGAGGAGCTTATGAGCAGTTCTTC.

This clonotype was picked up many times. The chain couples TRBV7-8 to TRBJ2-1; TRBD1 aligns across 8 bases. Germline V gene data show CDR1 as SGHVS and CDR2 as FQNEAQ. The trim removed 8 bases at V and 7 bases at J, leaving 4 bases unmatched. The CDR3 has 12 amino acids. The CDR3 loop reads CASGGQVNEQFF. CDR3 nucleotide sequence: TGTGCCAGCGGGGGACAGGTTAATGAGCAGTTCTTC.

CDR3 nucleotides: TGTGCCAGCAGCTGGGGGACAGGGTTGTCCCAAGAGACCCAGTACTTC. It translates to CASSWGTGLSQETQYF. The chain carries TRBV5-6 and TRBJ2-5; TRBD1 agrees at 9 bases. The V segment lost 3 bases and the J segment 1 base; nucleotides outside the gene matches: 7. Germline V CDR1 and CDR2: SGHDT, YYEEEE. This CDR3 region has 16 residues.

This clonotype has at least ten counts. This chain connects TRBV7-8 to TRBJ1-5; 9 bases align to TRBD1. Trimming at V came to 1 base and at J to 7 bases, leaving 2 bases not matched to a gene. This CDR3 has 14 amino acids. Per the germline V gene, CDR1 is SGHVS and CDR2 is FQNEAQ. The CDR3, as DNA: TGTGCCAGCAGCTTAGGGGACAGGGAACAGCCCCAGCATTTT. Residues: CASSLGDREQPQHF.

The chain combines TRBV29-1 with TRBJ2-2; D could derive from TRBD1 or TRBD2 (6 bases each). This CDR3 comprises 14 residues. Germline CDR1 SQVTM, CDR2 ANQGSEA. V lost 4 bases to trimming and J lost 4 bases, with 13 bases between them. The CDR3 DNA is TGCAGCGTTGGTGTCAGGGGAGGCACCGGGGAGCTGTTTTTT. Amino acid sequence: CSVGVRGGTGELFF.

The V gene is TRBV25-1, the J gene TRBJ2-3, with 7 bases fitting TRBD1. The V and J ends lost 7 bases and 2 bases, in that order; junction bases with no gene match: 6. The CDR3 covers 14 residues. Germline V lookup: CDR1 MGHDK, CDR2 SYGVNS. The CDR3: CASTGTALTDTQYF. CDR3 coding DNA: TGTGCCAGCACCGGGACAGCTCTCACAGATACGCAGTATTTT.

The chain couples TRBV20-1 to TRBJ1-1; D is unresolved. CDR3 size: 15 residues. Germline V gives CDR1 DFQATT, CDR2 SNEGSKA (reference sequence). Trimming stripped 0 bases from V and 2 bases from J, with 13 bases between. The CDR3 reads CSARDRRAGNTEAFF. The CDR3 nucleotides are TGCAGTGCTAGAGATCGAAGGGCAGGCAACACTGAAGCTTTCTTT.

V is TRBV7-4 and J is TRBJ2-7; 12 positions agree with TRBD2. The germline V gene has CDR1 SGHVT and CDR2 SQSDAQ. Unmatched junction bases numbered 6, after V lost 5 bases and J lost 4 bases. The CDR3 contains 15 residues. In DNA form, the CDR3 reads TGTGCCAGCAGCCCTGGACTAGCGGGAATGTACGAGCAGTACTTC. It yields the protein CASSPGLAGMYEQYF.

This clonotype was detected many times. The rearrangement joins TRBV7-3 to TRBJ2-1, with D possibly TRBD2 on 5 matching bases. The V end lost 4 bases, the J end lost 4 bases, and 17 bases lay between the germline ends. Germline lookup yields CDR1 SGHTA and CDR2 FQGTGA. The CDR3 length is 16 residues. CDR3 sequence: CASSSEPEAGYNEQFF. CDR3 DNA sequence: TGTGCCAGCAGCTCCGAACCCGAGGCGGGTTACAATGAGCAGTTCTTC.

Ten or more counts support this clonotype. This rearrangement joins TRBV7-2 to TRBJ2-3, with 8 bases fitting TRBD2. Germline assignment: CDR1 SGHTA and CDR2 FQGNSA. There are 18 residues in the CDR3. Losses at the gene ends were 5 bases for V and 0 bases for J; bases not matched to a gene: 13. The CDR3 DNA sequence: TGTGCCAGCAGCCTTACCCCTAGCGGGTTCTCTAGCACAGATACGCAGTATTTT. Protein sequence: CASSLTPSGFSSTDTQYF.

Ten or more counts support this clonotype. The chain is built from TRBV2 and TRBJ1-1; D is undetermined. The V and J ends lost 2 bases and 0 bases respectively, with 7 bases between them. Germline-derived CDR1 and CDR2 are SNHLY and FYNNEI. This CDR3 comprises 14 residues. The DNA of the CDR3 is TGTGCCAGCAGTGAACGCTTTGTGAACACTGAAGCTTTCTTT. Protein sequence: CASSERFVNTEAFF.

This chain uses TRBV29-1 with TRBJ1-3; no firm D call. From germline, CDR1 is SQVTM and CDR2 ANQGSEA. The germline V and J ends were trimmed by 4 bases and 9 bases, with 16 bases remaining between them. The CDR3 contains 13 residues. CDR3: CSVGEGGPSTIYF. DNA for the CDR3: TGCAGCGTTGGGGAGGGAGGGCCGAGCACCATATATTTT.

There are many counts of this clonotype. The rearrangement joins TRBV7-9 to TRBJ2-7; no firm D call. V lost 5 bases to trimming and J lost 3 bases, with 5 bases between them. Per germline, CDR1 SEHNR and CDR2 FQNEAQ (reference sequence). The CDR3 consists of 11 residues. The CDR3 nucleotides read TGTGCCAGCAGCGGAAGCTACGAGCAGTACTTC. Its translation: CASSGSYEQYF.

In its sample, this clonotype was seen many times. The CDR3 region is CASTSHRSTDTQYF. As DNA, the CDR3 is TGTGCCAGCACGTCTCACAGGAGCACAGATACGCAGTATTTT. The gene calls are TRBV12-3 or TRBV12-4 and TRBJ2-3, with D perhaps matching TRBD1 (5 bases). V shed 7 bases and J shed 0 bases, with 11 bases lying between them. This CDR3 is built from 14 residues.

The table lists this clonotype with many counts. The rearrangement links TRBV7-2 to TRBJ1-1; D is unclear. The V and J ends lost 4 bases and 1 base respectively, with 7 bases between them. CDR3 length: 13 residues. The germline gives CDR1 SGHTA, CDR2 FQGNSA. The CDR3: CASSSPGNTEAFF. CDR3 bases: TGTGCCAGCAGCTCCCCAGGGAACACTGAAGCTTTCTTT.

This clonotype has at least ten counts. The V gene is TRBV7-6, the J gene TRBJ2-6; D not certain. The germline CDR1 and CDR2 sequences are SGHVS and FNYEAQ. The V gene lost 0 bases and the J gene lost 0 bases, with 9 bases spanning the gap. The CDR3 loop spans 17 amino acids. CDR3 amino acids: CASSLASTPSGANVLTF. The CDR3 nucleotides read TGTGCCAGCAGCTTAGCTTCGACCCCCTCTGGGGCCAACGTCCTGACTTTC.

This clonotype has ten or more counts. V usage is TRBV7-8 and J usage is TRBJ1-1; D gene ambiguous. V was shortened by 3 bases and J by 4 bases, with 12 bases between the two germline ends. Looked up from germline, CDR1 is SGHVS and CDR2 is FQNEAQ. The CDR3 spans 14 residues. The CDR3, as DNA: TGTGCCAGCAGCTTGAACAGAGGGAGCACTGAAGCTTTCTTT. It codes for CASSLNRGSTEAFF.

This clonotype has more than one count but fewer than ten. The chain has TRBV29-1 and TRBJ2-5, with 14 bases that match TRBD2. Germline trimming cut 6 bases from V and 5 bases from J; bases unmatched to any gene: 17. Germline lookup yields CDR1 SQVTM and CDR2 ANQGSEA. The CDR3 spans 18 residues. CDR3 in amino acids: CSVGNSSAGLAGVETQYF. The CDR3 DNA reads as TGCAGCGTGGGCAACTCGTCCGCGGGACTAGCGGGAGTGGAGACCCAGTACTTC.

The chain employs TRBV30 and TRBJ2-4, with D possibly TRBD2 on 6 matching bases. Trimming cost V 3 bases and J 8 bases, with 11 bases left between them. The CDR3 extends over 12 amino acids. Looked up from germline, CDR1 is GTSNPN and CDR2 is SVGIG (reference sequence). CDR3 in DNA: TGTGCCTGGAGCGGAGGGAAGGACATTCAGTACTTC. It specifies CAWSGGKDIQYF. Full variable domain (missing parts from reference TRBV30 and TRBJ2-4): SQTIHQWPATLVQPVGSPLSLECTVEGTSNPNLYWYRQAAGRGLQLLFYSVGIGQISSEVPQNLSASRPQDRQFILSSKKLLLSDSGFYLCAWSGGKDIQYFGAGTRLSVL.

This chain uses TRBV28 with TRBJ1-2, with 8 bases aligning to TRBD1. Losses at the gene ends were 5 bases for V and 4 bases for J; bases not matched to a gene: 6. Looked up from germline, CDR1 is MDHEN and CDR2 is SYDVKM. This CDR3 contains 14 residues. The CDR3 DNA follows: TGTGCCAGCAGTCAGGACAGGGCCAGCTATGGCTACACCTTC. Its translation is CASSQDRASYGYTF.

The chain uses TRBV7-2 and TRBJ2-1; 10 bases are shared with TRBD2. The germline V gene has CDR1 SGHTA and CDR2 FQGNSA. The CDR3 length is 14 residues. The CDR3 nucleotides are TGTGCTTCCACCCTAGCGGGAGACTACAATGAGCAGTTCTTC. It translates to CASTLAGDYNEQFF.